The rows below give T cell receptor beta chains drawn from one sample of a study of blood T cell repertoires in COVID-19. Assay: immunoSEQ multiplex PCR; the TCRdb copy retains only in-frame clones and omits some. The sample holds some 250,000 clones, approximately 83% seen once. The sample taken for sequencing was PBMCs or T cells enriched from blood (not recorded which). The receptors were sampled from a woman between 35 and 50 years old with acute COVID-19. Both conserved end residues are part of each CDR3. The order of the fields is D gene, V gene, clone size, J gene, CDR3 protein, CDR3 DNA. The D gene is left open where the match is weak. Size values are once, few and many counts, or a class for expanded clones, and some rows have none.

-	TRBV7-9	-	TRBJ2-1	CASSRSKNNEQFF	TGTGCCAGCAGCCGGTCGAAGAACAATGAGCAGTTCTTC
TRBD2	TRBV4-1	once	TRBJ2-3	CASSQERGTSTDTQYF	TGCGCCAGCAGCCAGGAGCGGGGAACTAGCACAGATACGCAGTATTTT
-	TRBV15	once	TRBJ2-5	CATSRDRLEGETQYF	TGTGCCACCAGCAGGGACCGACTGGAGGGGGAGACCCAGTACTTC
-	TRBV29-1	-	TRBJ1-1	CSATPGEAEAFF	TGCAGCGCTACTCCCGGAGAGGCTGAAGCTTTCTTT
TRBD2	TRBV4-1	-	TRBJ2-1	CASSQDFGTSGTQKPYNEQFF	TGCGCCAGCAGCCAAGATTTCGGGACTAGCGGGACCCAAAAACCCTACAATGAGCAGTTCTTC
TRBD1	TRBV2	-	TRBJ2-7	CASRQGQGGTYEQYF	TGTGCCAGCAGACAGGGACAGGGGGGTACCTACGAGCAGTACTTC
TRBD2	TRBV20-1	-	TRBJ2-1	CSASSGSSYNEQFF	TGCAGTGCTAGTAGCGGGAGCTCCTACAATGAGCAGTTCTTC
-	TRBV7-9	-	TRBJ1-1	CASTWVSGLEAFF	TGTGCCAGCACCTGGGTTTCGGGACTTGAAGCTTTCTTT
TRBD1	TRBV4-1	-	TRBJ1-1	CASSQDQGANTEAFF	TGCGCCAGCAGCCAAGATCAGGGGGCGAACACTGAAGCTTTCTTT
TRBD2	TRBV19	-	TRBJ2-3	CASSIDPFGRARDTQYF	TGTGCCAGTAGTATAGATCCTTTCGGGAGGGCAAGAGATACGCAGTATTTT
-	TRBV27	-	TRBJ1-4	CASSLAGGIREKLFF	TGTGCCAGCAGTTTAGCCGGGGGGATAAGGGAAAAACTGTTTTTT
-	TRBV3-1/TRBV3-2	-	TRBJ2-3	CASSQDIRGAQYF	TGTGCCAGCAGCCAAGATATCCGGGGTGCGCAGTATTTT
-	TRBV5-1	-	TRBJ1-2	CASSLADTTYGYTF	TGCGCCAGCAGCTTGGCCGACACAACCTATGGCTACACCTTC
-	TRBV19	-	TRBJ2-5	CASSISPPLGGETQYF	TGTGCCAGTAGTATATCCCCTCCGCTTGGAGGAGAGACCCAGTACTTC
-	TRBV5-1	-	TRBJ1-2	CASSSDYGYTF	TGCGCCAGCAGCTCTGACTATGGCTACACCTTC
-	TRBV5-1	many	TRBJ2-7	CASSLARDYEQYF	TGCGCCAGCAGCTTAGCGAGGGACTACGAGCAGTACTTC
-	TRBV3-1/TRBV3-2	-	TRBJ2-2	CASSQGVAANTGELFF	TGTGCCAGCAGCCAAGGGGTAGCGGCTAACACCGGGGAGCTGTTTTTT
-	TRBV3-1/TRBV3-2	few	TRBJ2-2	CASSQVGTTNTGELFF	TGTGCCAGCAGCCAAGTAGGGACAACGAACACCGGGGAGCTGTTTTTT
-	TRBV4-1	once	TRBJ2-2	CASSMRGHTGELFF	TGCGCCAGCAGCATGCGGGGGCACACCGGGGAGCTGTTTTTT
TRBD2	TRBV9	-	TRBJ2-6	CASSTGLAGGGSGANVLTF	TGTGCCAGCAGCACGGGACTAGCGGGAGGCGGCTCTGGGGCCAACGTCCTGACTTTC
TRBD2	TRBV10-2	-	TRBJ2-7	CASNSGTSGRTYEQYF	TGCGCCAGCAACTCCGGGACTAGCGGGAGGACCTACGAGCAGTACTTC
TRBD2	TRBV2	-	TRBJ2-7	CASNSGSIYEQYF	TGTGCCAGCAATAGCGGGAGCATCTACGAGCAGTACTTC
TRBD1	TRBV7-8	-	TRBJ1-1	CASSLRGHTEAFF	TGTGCCAGCAGCTTAAGGGGGCACACTGAAGCTTTCTTT
TRBD2	TRBV10-1	-	TRBJ2-1	CASSDSSGKRNNEQFF	TGCGCCAGCAGTGACTCTAGCGGGAAGCGAAACAATGAGCAGTTCTTC
TRBD2	TRBV11-3	-	TRBJ2-1	CASSLPSGRARNEQFF	TGTGCCAGCAGCCTCCCTAGCGGGAGGGCTCGCAATGAGCAGTTCTTC
TRBD1	TRBV19	once	TRBJ2-7	CASNVPGQGVGEGGCEQYF	TGTGCCAGTAATGTCCCGGGACAGGGGGTAGGGGAAGGAGGGTGCGAGCAGTACTTC
-	TRBV27	-	TRBJ2-2	CASSLSGTYTGELFF	TGTGCCAGCAGTTTATCCGGGACTTACACCGGGGAGCTGTTTTTT
-	TRBV5-8	-	TRBJ1-2	CASSLAYPRDSRGYGYTF	TGTGCCAGCAGCTTGGCTTATCCTCGGGACTCCAGAGGGTATGGCTACACCTTC
TRBD1	TRBV24-1	-	TRBJ2-3	CATSDLRTGRATQYF	TGTGCCACCAGTGATTTGCGGACAGGCAGGGCTACGCAGTATTTT
-	TRBV7-8	-	TRBJ1-5	CASSPIGRGNQPQHF	TGTGCCAGCAGCCCTATCGGCAGGGGCAATCAGCCCCAGCATTTT
TRBD2	TRBV7-9	-	TRBJ2-5	CASSPDGSGEETQYF	TGTGCCAGCAGCCCCGATGGTAGCGGGGAAGAGACCCAGTACTTC
TRBD1	TRBV28	-	TRBJ1-5	CASSLPTGGGQPQHF	TGTGCCAGCAGTCTCCCCACAGGGGGTGGTCAGCCCCAGCATTTT
TRBD2	TRBV23-1	-	TRBJ2-2	CASSQSMAGGLAGGGELFF	TGCGCCAGCAGTCAATCGATGGCTGGGGGACTAGCGGGAGGCGGGGAGCTGTTTTTT
-	TRBV29-1	-	TRBJ2-5	CSVRAGNQETQYF	TGCAGCGTTAGGGCAGGGAACCAAGAGACCCAGTACTTC
-	TRBV5-1	-	TRBJ1-2	CASTGGSNYGYTF	TGCGCCAGCACTGGAGGCTCTAACTATGGCTACACCTTC
-	TRBV19	-	TRBJ1-5	CASTDGYYQPQHF	TGTGCCAGTACCGACGGGTACTATCAGCCCCAGCATTTT
TRBD1	TRBV7-8	-	TRBJ1-2	CASSLQIGTGDYGYTF	TGTGCCAGCAGCTTACAAATCGGGACAGGGGACTATGGCTACACCTTC
TRBD2	TRBV2	-	TRBJ2-3	CAKGVAGVEDTQYF	TGTGCCAAGGGAGTAGCGGGAGTAGAAGATACGCAGTATTTT
TRBD1	TRBV6-5	-	TRBJ2-7	CASSPGQNYEQYF	TGTGCCAGCAGCCCGGGACAGAACTACGAGCAGTACTTC
TRBD1	TRBV6-5	-	TRBJ2-7	CASTHRGRREQYF	TGTGCCAGTACGCACAGGGGGCGTAGGGAGCAGTACTTC
-	TRBV4-1	-	TRBJ2-7	CASSEYHGSSYEQYF	TGCGCCAGCAGCGAATACCACGGGAGTTCCTACGAGCAGTACTTC
TRBD1	TRBV4-2	-	TRBJ2-7	CASSPATGETYEQYF	TGTGCCAGCAGCCCAGCGACAGGGGAGACCTACGAGCAGTACTTC
-	TRBV21-1	-	TRBJ1-2	CASGKSSDPTGGYTF	TGTGCCAGCGGCAAAAGCAGCGATCCTACGGGAGGCTACACCTTC
-	TRBV7-9	-	TRBJ2-7	CASSYGASEDYEQYF	TGTGCCAGCAGCTATGGCGCCAGCGAAGACTACGAGCAGTACTTC
-	TRBV4-1	-	TRBJ1-1	CASSQDALPNTEAFF	TGCGCCAGCAGCCAAGACGCACTACCGAACACTGAAGCTTTCTTT